The TCR beta chain under discussion was sequenced for a study of T cell clonality in common variable immunodeficiency. The table came from immunoSEQ multiplex PCR; TCRdb's copy has only in-frame clones and leaves some out. There are about 64,000 clones in the sample, none observed a single time. In its sample, this clone was seen many times. The read falls 3 residues short of the CDR3 end, and the missing part is taken from the germline J gene. Germline V lookup: CDR1 SGHRS, CDR2 YFSETQ. CDR3 length: 15 amino acids. Trimming took 2 bases from V and 0 from J, leaving 9 bases between them. The sequencing sample was made of peripheral blood mononuclear cells. The V call is TRBV5-1, the J call TRBJ1-3, with D possibly TRBD1 on 5 matching bases. The TCR sequence derives from a person aged 18 to 75 in good health. Partial CDR3 DNA: TGCGCCAGCAGCTTCACGGGGGGCTCTGGAAACACC. Its translation is CASSFTGGSGNT. The full CDR3 protein reads CASSFTGGSGNTIYF.